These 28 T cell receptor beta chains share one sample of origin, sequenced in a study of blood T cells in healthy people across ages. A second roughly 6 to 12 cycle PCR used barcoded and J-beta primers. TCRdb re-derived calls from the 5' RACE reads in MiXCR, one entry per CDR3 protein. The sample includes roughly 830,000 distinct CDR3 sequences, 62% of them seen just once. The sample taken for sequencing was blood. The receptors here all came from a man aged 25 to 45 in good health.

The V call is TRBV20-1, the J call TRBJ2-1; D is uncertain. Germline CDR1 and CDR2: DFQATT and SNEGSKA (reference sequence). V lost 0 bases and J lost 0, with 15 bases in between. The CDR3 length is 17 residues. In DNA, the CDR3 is TGCAGTGCTAGAGATGGGTGGAGTAGTAGCTCCTACAATGAGCAGTTCTTC. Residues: CSARDGWSSSSYNEQFF.

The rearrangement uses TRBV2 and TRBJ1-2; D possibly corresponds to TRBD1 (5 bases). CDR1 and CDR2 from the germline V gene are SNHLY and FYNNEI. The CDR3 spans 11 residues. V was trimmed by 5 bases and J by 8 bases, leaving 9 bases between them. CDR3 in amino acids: CASSKRQGYTF. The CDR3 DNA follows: TGTGCCAGCAGTAAAAGACAGGGCTACACCTTC.

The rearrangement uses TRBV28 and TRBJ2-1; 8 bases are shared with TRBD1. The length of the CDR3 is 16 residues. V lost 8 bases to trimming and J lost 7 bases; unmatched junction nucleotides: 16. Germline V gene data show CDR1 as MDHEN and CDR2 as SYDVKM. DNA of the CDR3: TGTGCCAGCCGGAGGGCCGGGACAGGTTTTGCAAATGAGCAGTTCTTC. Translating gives CASRRAGTGFANEQFF.

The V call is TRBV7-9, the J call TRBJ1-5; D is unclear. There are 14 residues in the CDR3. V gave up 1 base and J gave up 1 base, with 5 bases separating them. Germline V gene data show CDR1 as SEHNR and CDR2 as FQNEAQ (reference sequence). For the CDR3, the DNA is TGTGCCAGCAGCTTAGGCACCAGCAATCAGCCCCAGCATTTT. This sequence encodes CASSLGTSNQPQHF.

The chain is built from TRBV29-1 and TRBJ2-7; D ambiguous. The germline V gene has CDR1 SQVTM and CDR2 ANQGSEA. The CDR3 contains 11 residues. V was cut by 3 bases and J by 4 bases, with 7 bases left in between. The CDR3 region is CSVDDDYEQYF. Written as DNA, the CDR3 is TGCAGCGTTGATGACGATTACGAGCAGTACTTC.

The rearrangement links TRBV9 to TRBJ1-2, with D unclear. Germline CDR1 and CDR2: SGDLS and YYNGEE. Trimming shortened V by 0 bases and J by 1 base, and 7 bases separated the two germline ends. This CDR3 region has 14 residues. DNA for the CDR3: TGTGCCAGCAGCGTAGGAGGGTTTAACTATGGCTACACCTTC. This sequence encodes CASSVGGFNYGYTF.

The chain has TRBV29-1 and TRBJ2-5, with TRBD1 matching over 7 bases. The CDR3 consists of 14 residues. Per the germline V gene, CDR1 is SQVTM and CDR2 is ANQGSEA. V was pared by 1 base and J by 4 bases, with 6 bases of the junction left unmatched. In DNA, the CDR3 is TGCAGCGTTGAAGTCCGAGGGGGCCGAGAGACCCAGTACTTC. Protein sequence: CSVEVRGGRETQYF.

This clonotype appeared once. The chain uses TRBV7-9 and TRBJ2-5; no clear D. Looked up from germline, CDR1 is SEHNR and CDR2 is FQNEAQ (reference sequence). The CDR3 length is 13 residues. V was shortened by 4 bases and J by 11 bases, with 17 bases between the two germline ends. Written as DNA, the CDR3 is TGTGCCAGCAGCTCGGTGGCCGACAATGAGCAGTACTTC. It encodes CASSSVADNEQYF.

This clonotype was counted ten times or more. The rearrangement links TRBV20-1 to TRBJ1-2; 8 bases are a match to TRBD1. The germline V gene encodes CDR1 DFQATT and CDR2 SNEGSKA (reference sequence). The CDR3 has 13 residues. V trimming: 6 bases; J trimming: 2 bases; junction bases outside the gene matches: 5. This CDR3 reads CSARTGPNYGYTF. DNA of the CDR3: TGCAGTGCAAGGACAGGGCCCAACTATGGCTACACCTTC.

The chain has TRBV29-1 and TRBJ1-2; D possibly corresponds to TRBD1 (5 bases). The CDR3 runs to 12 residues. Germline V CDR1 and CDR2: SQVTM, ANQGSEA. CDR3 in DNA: TGCAACGTCCAACAGGACGTTCGTGGCTACACCTTC. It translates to CNVQQDVRGYTF.

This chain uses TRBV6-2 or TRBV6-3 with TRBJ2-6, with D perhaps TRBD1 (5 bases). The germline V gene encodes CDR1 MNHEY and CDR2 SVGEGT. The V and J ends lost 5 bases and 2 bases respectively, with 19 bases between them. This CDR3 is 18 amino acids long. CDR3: CASSELSPGSTGANVLTF. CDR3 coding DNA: TGTGCCAGCAGTGAGCTGTCGCCAGGGTCCACTGGGGCCAACGTCCTGACTTTC.

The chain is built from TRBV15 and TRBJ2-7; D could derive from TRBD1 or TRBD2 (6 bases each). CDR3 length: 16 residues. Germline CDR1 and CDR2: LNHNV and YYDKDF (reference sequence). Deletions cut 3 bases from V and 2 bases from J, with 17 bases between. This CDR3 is CATSSRRGGGTYEQYF. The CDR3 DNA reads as TGTGCCACCAGCAGTCGCAGGGGTGGCGGGACCTACGAGCAGTACTTC.

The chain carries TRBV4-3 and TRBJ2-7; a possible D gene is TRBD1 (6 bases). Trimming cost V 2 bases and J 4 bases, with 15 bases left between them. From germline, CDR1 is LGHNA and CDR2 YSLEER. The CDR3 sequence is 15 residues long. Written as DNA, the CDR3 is TGCGCCAGCAGCCAAATCCCACAGGGTGGGTACGAGCAGTACTTC. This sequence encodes CASSQIPQGGYEQYF.

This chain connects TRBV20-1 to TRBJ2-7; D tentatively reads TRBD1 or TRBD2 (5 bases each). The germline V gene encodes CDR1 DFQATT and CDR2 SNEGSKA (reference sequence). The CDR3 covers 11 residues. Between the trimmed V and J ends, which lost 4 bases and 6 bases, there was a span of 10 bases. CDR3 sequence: CSAMRGAEQYF. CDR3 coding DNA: TGCAGTGCTATGCGAGGGGCCGAGCAGTACTTC.

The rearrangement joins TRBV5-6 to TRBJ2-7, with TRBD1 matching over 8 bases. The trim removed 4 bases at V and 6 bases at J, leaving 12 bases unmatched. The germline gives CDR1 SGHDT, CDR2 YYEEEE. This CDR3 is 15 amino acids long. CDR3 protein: CASSGPQGAHREQYF. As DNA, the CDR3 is TGTGCCAGCAGCGGACCTCAGGGGGCGCACCGCGAGCAGTACTTC.

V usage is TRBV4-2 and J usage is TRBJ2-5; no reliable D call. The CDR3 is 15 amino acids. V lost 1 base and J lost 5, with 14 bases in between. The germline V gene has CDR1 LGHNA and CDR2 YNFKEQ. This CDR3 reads CASSQARDPRETQYF. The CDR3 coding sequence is TGTGCCAGCAGCCAAGCGCGAGACCCACGGGAGACCCAGTACTTC.

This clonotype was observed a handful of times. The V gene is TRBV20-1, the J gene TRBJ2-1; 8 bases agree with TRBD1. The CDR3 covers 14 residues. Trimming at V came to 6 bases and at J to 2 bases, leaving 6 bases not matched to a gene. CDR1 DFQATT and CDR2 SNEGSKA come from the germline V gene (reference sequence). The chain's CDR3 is CSAIRDRTYNEQFF. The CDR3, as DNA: TGCAGTGCCATCCGGGACAGGACCTACAATGAGCAGTTCTTC.

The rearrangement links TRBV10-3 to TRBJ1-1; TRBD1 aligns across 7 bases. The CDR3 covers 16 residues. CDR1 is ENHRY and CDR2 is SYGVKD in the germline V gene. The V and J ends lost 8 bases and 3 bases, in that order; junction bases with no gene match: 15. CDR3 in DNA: TGTGCCATCGGAACCGGGACAGCACACCTGGACACTGAAGCTTTCTTT. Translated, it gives CAIGTGTAHLDTEAFF.

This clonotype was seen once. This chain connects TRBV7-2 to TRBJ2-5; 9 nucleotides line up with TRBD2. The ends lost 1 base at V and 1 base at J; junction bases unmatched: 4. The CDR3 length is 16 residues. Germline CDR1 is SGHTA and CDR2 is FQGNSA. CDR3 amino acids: CASSLGYSGGQETQYF. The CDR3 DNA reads TGTGCCAGCAGCTTAGGGTATAGCGGGGGCCAAGAGACCCAGTACTTC. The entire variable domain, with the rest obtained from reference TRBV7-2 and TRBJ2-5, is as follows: GAGVSQSPSNKVTEKGKDVELRCDPISGHTALYWYRQSLGQGLEFLIYFQGNSAPDKSGLPSDRFSAERTGGSVSTLTIQRTQQEDSAVYLCASSLGYSGGQETQYFGPGTRLLVL.

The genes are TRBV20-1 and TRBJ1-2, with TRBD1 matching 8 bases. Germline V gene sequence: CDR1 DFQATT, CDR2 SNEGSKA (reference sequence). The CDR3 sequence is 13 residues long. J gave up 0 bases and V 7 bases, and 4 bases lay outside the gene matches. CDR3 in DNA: TGCAGTGTCCGGGACAGGACTAACTATGGCTACACCTTC. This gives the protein CSVRDRTNYGYTF.

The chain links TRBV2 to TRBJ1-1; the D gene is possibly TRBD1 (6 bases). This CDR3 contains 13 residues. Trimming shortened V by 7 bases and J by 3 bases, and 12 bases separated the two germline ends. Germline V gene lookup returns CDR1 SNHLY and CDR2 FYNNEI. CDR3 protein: CASTPGQDTEAFF. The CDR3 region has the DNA TGTGCCAGCACTCCGGGACAAGACACTGAAGCTTTCTTT.

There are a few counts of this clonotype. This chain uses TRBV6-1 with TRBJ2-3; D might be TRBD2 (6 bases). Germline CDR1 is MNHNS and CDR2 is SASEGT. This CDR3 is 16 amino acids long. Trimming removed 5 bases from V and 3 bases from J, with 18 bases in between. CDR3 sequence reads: CASSPPMEGWTDTQYF. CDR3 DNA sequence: TGTGCCAGCAGTCCCCCCATGGAGGGGTGGACAGATACGCAGTATTTT.

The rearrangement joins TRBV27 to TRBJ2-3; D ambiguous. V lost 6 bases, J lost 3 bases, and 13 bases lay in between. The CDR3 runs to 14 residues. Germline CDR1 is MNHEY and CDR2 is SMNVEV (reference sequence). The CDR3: CASSKESLTDTQYF. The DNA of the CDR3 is TGTGCCAGCAGCAAGGAGTCCCTTACAGATACGCAGTATTTT.

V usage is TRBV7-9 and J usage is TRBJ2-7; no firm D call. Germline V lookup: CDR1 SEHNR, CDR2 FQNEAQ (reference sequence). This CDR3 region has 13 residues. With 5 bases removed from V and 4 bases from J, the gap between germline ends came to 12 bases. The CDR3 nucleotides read TGTGCCAGCAGCCTCTACGAGAGTTACGAGCAGTACTTC. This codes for CASSLYESYEQYF.

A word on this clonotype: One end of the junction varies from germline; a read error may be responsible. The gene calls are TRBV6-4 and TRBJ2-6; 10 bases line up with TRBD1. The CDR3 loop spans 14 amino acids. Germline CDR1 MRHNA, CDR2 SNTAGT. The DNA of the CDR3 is TGTGCCAGCAGTGGGACAGGGGGGGCCAACGCCCTGACTTTC. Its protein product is CASSGTGGANALTF.

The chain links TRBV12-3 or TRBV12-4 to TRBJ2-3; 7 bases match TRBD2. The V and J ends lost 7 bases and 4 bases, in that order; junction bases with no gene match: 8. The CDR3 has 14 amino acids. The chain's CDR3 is CASIGVTSADTQYF. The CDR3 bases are TGTGCCAGCATTGGGGTTACTAGCGCAGATACGCAGTATTTT.

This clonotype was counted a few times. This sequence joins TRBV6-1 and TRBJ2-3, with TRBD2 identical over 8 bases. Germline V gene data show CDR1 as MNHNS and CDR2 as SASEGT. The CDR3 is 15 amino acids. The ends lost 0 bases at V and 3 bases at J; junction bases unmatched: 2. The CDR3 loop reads CASSEAGLGTDTQYF. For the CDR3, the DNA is TGTGCCAGCAGTGAAGCGGGACTAGGTACAGATACGCAGTATTTT.

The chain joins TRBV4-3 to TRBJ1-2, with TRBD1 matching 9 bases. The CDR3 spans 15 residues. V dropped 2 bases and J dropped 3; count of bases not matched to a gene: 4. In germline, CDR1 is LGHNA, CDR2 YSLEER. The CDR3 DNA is TGCGCCAGCAGCCAAAGGACAGGGGAGTACTATGGCTACACCTTC. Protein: CASSQRTGEYYGYTF.